The source of this T cell receptor (beta chain) is a study of blood T cells in healthy people across ages. Germline assignment: CDR1 WNHNN and CDR2 SYGVQD (reference sequence). Trimming took 0 bases from V and 6 from J, leaving 9 bases between them. This CDR3 region has 14 residues. The authors ran a second PCR of about 6 to 11 cycles using a sample-barcoded 5' primer and a J-beta primer mix. One entry per CDR3 protein results from TCRdb running MiXCR on the 5' RACE reads. The sample shows 800,000 to 950,000 distinct CDR3 sequences, roughly 29% of them seen only once. In addition, the sample was reused for a study of T cells of mothers and their children. In that study: In the second PCR, M1S primer introduced barcodes and 2-4 random bases.

V usage is TRBV10-1 and J usage is TRBJ2-1; tentative D call: TRBD2 (6 bases). Sequencing used blood. This receptor was obtained from a woman aged 40 to 50 in good health. The CDR3 nucleotides are TGCGCCAGCAGTGAGTCCTGGGACTTCAATGAGCAGTTCTTC. Residues: CASSESWDFNEQFF.